The rows below give T cell receptor beta chains drawn from one sample of a study of Graves' ophthalmopathy and Graves' hyperthyroidism. One entry per CDR3 protein results from TCRdb running MiXCR on the multiplex PCR reads. The profile shows 620,000 or so distinct CDR3 sequences, 22% of them singletons. Sequencing was performed on peripheral blood. The receptors were gathered from a young woman with stable Graves' hyperthyroidism. Some clones in this sample may be carry-over from other donors' samples. The conserved cysteine and the conserved F or W are not part of the CDR3 here. The order of the fields is V gene, J gene, CDR3 protein.

TRBV20-1	TRBJ1-1	SARDHQVGEAF
TRBV27	TRBJ2-5	ASSLIGSGGQETQY
TRBV11-2	TRBJ2-7	ASGIRALGEQY
TRBV11-2	TRBJ2-5	ASSSRDRGIGETQY
TRBV7-9	TRBJ1-2	ASSLVGTIGYT
TRBV20-1	TRBJ2-5	SVTDRAQETQY
TRBV24-1	TRBJ1-2	ATSRGQNYGYT
TRBV6-2/TRBV6-3	TRBJ2-5	ASRRQGRGVPQY
TRBV28	TRBJ2-2	ASNLPGHSPGELF
TRBV19	TRBJ2-2	ATFFYLDRSLTGELF
TRBV28	TRBJ1-5	ASTKGGVWNQPQH
TRBV12-3/TRBV12-4	TRBJ2-2	ASSFGGLAGPQNTGELF
TRBV3-1	TRBJ1-2	ASSLRASGSHGYT
TRBV2	TRBJ1-2	ASSEREGYGYT
TRBV6-1	TRBJ1-5	ASRDGGNQPQH
TRBV6-1	TRBJ2-5	ASDAGTSGQGTQY
TRBV11-2	TRBJ2-7	ASSPGAGGYEQY
TRBV6-1	TRBJ1-2	ASSPSAGLLGGYT
TRBV7-2	TRBJ2-5	ASSLVWLPQETQY
TRBV12-3/TRBV12-4	TRBJ2-7	ASSFLQGAGEQY
TRBV20-1	TRBJ2-5	SARGGTSANLKTQY
TRBV12-3/TRBV12-4	TRBJ2-7	ASSTLDSASYEQY
TRBV30	TRBJ1-1	AWSVRGGTEAF
TRBV6-1	TRBJ2-3	ASSSGAISSTDTQY
TRBV7-9	TRBJ1-1	ASSSGTGVREAF
TRBV12-3/TRBV12-4	TRBJ1-2	ASSVDPSYGYT
TRBV7-3	TRBJ2-2	ASSLYNGQNTGELF
TRBV12-3/TRBV12-4	TRBJ1-2	ASSESLKMGYT
TRBV28	TRBJ2-7	ASSPLGLAGGIYEQY
TRBV5-1	TRBJ2-2	AGSPAGDTGELF
TRBV9	TRBJ2-5	ASSDSRAGESKETQY
TRBV25-1	TRBJ2-5	ASSEYIGSPGGTQY
TRBV7-9	TRBJ2-5	ASGLRGEETQY
TRBV6-5	TRBJ2-5	ASSSGIQLFETQY
TRBV7-9	TRBJ2-7	ASSAGQGVDEQY
TRBV14	TRBJ2-7	ASSGISRLDEQY
TRBV10-3	TRBJ1-1	ASSGHWNTEAF
TRBV6-2/TRBV6-3	TRBJ1-2	ASSYSMTRTYGYT
TRBV6-5	TRBJ1-2	ASRDRYLNYGYT
TRBV15	TRBJ2-7	ATSEGTVVRYEQY
TRBV7-3	TRBJ2-5	ASSGGGGAQETQY
TRBV20-1	TRBJ1-1	SALDRMNTEAF
TRBV5-5	TRBJ1-3	ASSLAHRVSGNTIY
TRBV5-1	TRBJ1-3	ASSLDGTRGNTIY
TRBV20-1	TRBJ1-2	SASWARGGEGYGYT
TRBV12-3/TRBV12-4	TRBJ2-7	ASRPTGIHEQY
TRBV10-3	TRBJ2-5	ATSESERQGGRETQY
TRBV20-1	TRBJ2-7	SATLLAGVGEQY
TRBV6-5	TRBJ2-5	ASRYGVHQETQY
TRBV6-1	TRBJ2-7	ASRVGVTSYEQY